This T cell receptor beta chain was identified in a study of blood T cell repertoires in COVID-19. V shed 0 bases and J shed 2 bases, with 9 bases lying between them. The germline gives CDR1 LGHDT, CDR2 YNNKEL (reference sequence). The CDR3 is 15 amino acids. Produced via immunoSEQ multiplex PCR; TCRdb's table is partial and in-frame only. The data show under 250,000 clones, with 82% seen just once and approximately 12% held by the top ten. The source material was peripheral blood. The V gene is TRBV3-1 (or the pseudogene TRBV3-2), the J gene TRBJ2-3; D is possibly TRBD1 (5 bases). This clonotype was sampled from a woman between 40 and 55 years old with acute or convalescent COVID-19. This CDR3 is CASSQEGHHTDTQYF. The CDR3 DNA is TGTGCCAGCAGCCAAGAGGGGCATCACACAGATACGCAGTATTTT.